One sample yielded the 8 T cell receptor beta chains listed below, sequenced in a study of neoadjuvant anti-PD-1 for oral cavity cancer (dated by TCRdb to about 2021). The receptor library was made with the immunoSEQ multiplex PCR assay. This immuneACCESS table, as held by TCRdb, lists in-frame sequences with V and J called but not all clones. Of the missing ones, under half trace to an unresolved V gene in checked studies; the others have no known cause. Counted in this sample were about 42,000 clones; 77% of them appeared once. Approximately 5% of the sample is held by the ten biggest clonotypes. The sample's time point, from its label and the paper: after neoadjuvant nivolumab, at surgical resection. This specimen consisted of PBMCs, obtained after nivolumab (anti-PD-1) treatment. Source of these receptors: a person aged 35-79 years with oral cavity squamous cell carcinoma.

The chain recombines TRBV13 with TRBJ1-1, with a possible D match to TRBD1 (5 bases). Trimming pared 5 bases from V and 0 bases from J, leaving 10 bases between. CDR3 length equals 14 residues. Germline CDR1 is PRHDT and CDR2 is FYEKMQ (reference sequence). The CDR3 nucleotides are TGTGCCAGCAGCCTCCCGACAGTGAACACTGAAGCTTTCTTT. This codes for CASSLPTVNTEAFF. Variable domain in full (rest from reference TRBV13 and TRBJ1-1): AAGVIQSPRHLIKEKRETATLKCYPIPRHDTVYWYQQGPGQDPQFLISFYEKMQSDKGSIPDRFSAQQFSDYHSELNMSSLELGDSALYFCASSLPTVNTEAFFGQGTRLTVV.

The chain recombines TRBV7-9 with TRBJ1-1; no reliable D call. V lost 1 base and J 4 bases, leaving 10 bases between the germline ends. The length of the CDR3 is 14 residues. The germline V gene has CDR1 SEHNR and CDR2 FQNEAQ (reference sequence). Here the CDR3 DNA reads TGTGCCAGCAGCTTAGAGGGTACCGCCACTGAAGCTTTCTTT. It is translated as CASSLEGTATEAFF.

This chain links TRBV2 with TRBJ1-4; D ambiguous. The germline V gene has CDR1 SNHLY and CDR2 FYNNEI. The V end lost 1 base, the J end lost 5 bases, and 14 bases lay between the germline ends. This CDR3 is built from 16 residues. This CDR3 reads CASSEGWLPGNEKLFF. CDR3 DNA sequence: TGTGCCAGCAGTGAAGGCTGGTTGCCGGGGAATGAAAAACTGTTTTTT. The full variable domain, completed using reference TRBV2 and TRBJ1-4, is EPEVTQTPSHQVTQMGQEVILRCVPISNHLYFYWYRQILGQKVEFLVSFYNNEISEKSEIFDDQFSVERPDGSNFTLKIRSTKLEDSAMYFCASSEGWLPGNEKLFFGSGTQLSVL.

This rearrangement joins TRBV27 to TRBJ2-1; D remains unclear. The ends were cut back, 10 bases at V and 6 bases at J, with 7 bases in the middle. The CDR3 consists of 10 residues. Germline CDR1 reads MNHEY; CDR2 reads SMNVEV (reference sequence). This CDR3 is CATCFNEQFF. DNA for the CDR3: TGTGCCACCTGCTTCAATGAGCAGTTCTTC.

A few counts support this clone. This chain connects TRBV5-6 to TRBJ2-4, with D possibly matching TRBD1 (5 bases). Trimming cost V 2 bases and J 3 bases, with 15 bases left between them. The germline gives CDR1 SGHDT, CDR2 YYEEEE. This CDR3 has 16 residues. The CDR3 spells CASSFWVGRSKNIQYF. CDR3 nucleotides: TGTGCCAGCAGCTTCTGGGTGGGGCGAAGCAAAAACATTCAGTACTTC.

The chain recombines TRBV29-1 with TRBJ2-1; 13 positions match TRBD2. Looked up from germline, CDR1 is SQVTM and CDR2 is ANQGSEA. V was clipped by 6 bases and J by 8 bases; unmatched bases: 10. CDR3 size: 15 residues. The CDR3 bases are TGCAGCGTCCGTTCAGGGACTAGCGGGACGGATGAGCAGTTCTTC. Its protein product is CSVRSGTSGTDEQFF.

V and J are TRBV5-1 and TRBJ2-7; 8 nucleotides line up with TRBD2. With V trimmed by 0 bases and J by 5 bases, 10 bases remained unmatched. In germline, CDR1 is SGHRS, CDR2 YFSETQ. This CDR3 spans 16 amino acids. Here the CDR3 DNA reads TGCGCCAGCAGCTTGGACGGGAGGGTAAATAGCCACGAGCAGTACTTC. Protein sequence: CASSLDGRVNSHEQYF.

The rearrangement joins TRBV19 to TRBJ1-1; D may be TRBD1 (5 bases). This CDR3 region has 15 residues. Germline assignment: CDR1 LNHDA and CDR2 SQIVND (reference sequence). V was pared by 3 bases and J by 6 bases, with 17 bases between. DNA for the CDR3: TGTGCCAGTAGTATCCTACGGGGGGAATTCGCTGAAGCTTTCTTT. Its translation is CASSILRGEFAEAFF. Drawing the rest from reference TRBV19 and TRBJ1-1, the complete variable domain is DGGITQSPKYLFRKEGQNVTLSCEQNLNHDAMYWYRQDPGQGLRLIYYSQIVNDFQKGDIAEGYSVSREKKESFPLTVTSAQKNPTAFYLCASSILRGEFAEAFFGQGTRLTVV.